What follows are 29 T cell receptor beta chains derived from one specimen sequenced in a study of T cell changes during pregnancy in multiple sclerosis. The repertoire was sequenced with immunoSEQ multiplex PCR; TCRdb's copy has only in-frame clones and lacks some. The sample consists of approximately 93,000 clones, 91% of them appearing once. Source: peripheral blood, taken before pregnancy. These receptors were obtained from a female donor with multiple sclerosis, enrolled in a pregnancy study.

V is TRBV5-5 and J is TRBJ2-2; D may be TRBD1 (6 bases). Trimming stripped 2 bases from V and 5 bases from J, with 10 bases between. CDR1 is SGHKS, CDR2 YYEKEE, per germline (reference sequence). The CDR3 has 14 amino acids. CDR3 loop: CASSFGQGTGELFF. The DNA of the CDR3 is TGTGCCAGCAGCTTCGGGCAGGGGACCGGGGAGCTGTTTTTT.

The J gene is TRBJ2-7, the V gene TRBV2; 9 positions agree with TRBD1. The junction had 6 bases not matched to a gene; V was cut back by 5 bases and J by 4 bases. The CDR3 runs to 14 residues. The germline V gene has CDR1 SNHLY and CDR2 FYNNEI. The CDR3 loop reads CASSSTGGGYEQYF. The CDR3 DNA reads as TGTGCCAGCAGTTCCACAGGGGGCGGGTACGAGCAGTACTTC.

The V call is TRBV6-5, the J call TRBJ2-7; the D gene is possibly TRBD1 (6 bases). V gave up 6 bases and J gave up 1 base, with 10 bases separating them. Germline loops: CDR1 MNHEY, CDR2 SVGAGI. The CDR3 extends over 13 amino acids. The CDR3 here is CASSPGASYEQYF. The CDR3, as DNA: TGTGCCAGCAGCCCAGGGGCATCCTACGAGCAGTACTTC.

This clone has a single count. The V gene is TRBV6-6, the J gene TRBJ1-6; TRBD1 is a possible D gene (5 bases). V was shortened by 2 bases and J by 10 bases, with 18 bases between the two germline ends. Germline V gene data show CDR1 as MNHNY and CDR2 as SVGAGI (reference sequence). The CDR3 runs to 16 residues. Written as DNA, the CDR3 is TGTGCCAGCAGTTACAAGAGTCAAGGGTGGGGCTCACCCCTCCACTTT. As protein: CASSYKSQGWGSPLHF.

V and J are TRBV9 and TRBJ2-1; D unclear. The V end was cut by 0 bases, the J end by 10 bases, with 11 bases between. The CDR3 extends over 13 amino acids. The germline CDR1 and CDR2 sequences are SGDLS and YYNGEE. In nucleotides, the CDR3 is TGTGCCAGCAGCGTAGAAGTGAGAACGGAGCAGTTCTTC. This encodes CASSVEVRTEQFF.

The chain couples TRBV7-3 to TRBJ1-1; 7 bases are shared with TRBD1. CDR1 SGHTA and CDR2 FQGTGA come from the germline V gene. The CDR3 has 14 residues. V trimming: 5 bases; J trimming: 2 bases; junction bases outside the gene matches: 5. The CDR3 coding sequence is TGTGCCAGCAGCAGGGGGGACAGCAACACTGAAGCTTTCTTT. Protein: CASSRGDSNTEAFF.

The sample holds many counts of this clone. This chain links TRBV18 with TRBJ1-1; D uncertain. V gave up 5 bases and J gave up 3 bases, with 10 bases separating them. This CDR3 comprises 13 residues. Germline CDR1 is KGHSH and CDR2 is LQKENI. The CDR3 region has the DNA TGTGCCAGCTCAGCGTACGGGGACACTGAAGCTTTCTTT. Translating gives CASSAYGDTEAFF.

The rearrangement uses TRBV18 and TRBJ2-7, with 11 nucleotides matching TRBD2. There are 16 residues in the CDR3. The germline gives CDR1 KGHSH, CDR2 LQKENI. V lost 3 bases, J lost 4 bases, and 8 bases stayed unmatched. In DNA form, the CDR3 reads TGTGCCAGCTCACCGTCGAATAGCGGGGGGGGGTACGAGCAGTACTTC. The encoded protein is CASSPSNSGGGYEQYF.

The CDR3 coding sequence is TGTGCCAGCAGCTTGACAGAAACCTATGGCTACACCTTC. Translated, it gives CASSLTETYGYTF. The chain has TRBV7-6 and TRBJ1-2, with TRBD1 as a possible D gene (5 bases). This CDR3 contains 13 residues. Germline CDR1 is SGHVS and CDR2 is FNYEAQ. V was pared by 3 bases and J by 4 bases, with 9 bases between.

The chain joins TRBV7-8 to TRBJ2-1; 7 nucleotides align to TRBD2. CDR3 length equals 16 residues. The germline CDR1 and CDR2 sequences are SGHVS and FQNEAQ. V dropped 4 bases and J dropped 0; count of bases not matched to a gene: 6. The CDR3 nucleotides are TGTGCCAGCAGCTACCCAGCGGGAAGCTCCTACAATGAGCAGTTCTTC. Translating it yields CASSYPAGSSYNEQFF.

This chain uses TRBV7-3 with TRBJ2-1; D not resolved. The ends were cut back, 1 base at V and 10 bases at J, with 14 bases in the middle. This CDR3 has 14 amino acids. CDR1 is SGHTA and CDR2 is FQGTGA in the germline V gene. The CDR3 bases are TGTGCCAGCAGCTTAAACCGCCAATTCGGGGAGCAGTTCTTC. Encoded protein: CASSLNRQFGEQFF.

The J gene is TRBJ2-2, the V gene TRBV25-1, with a possible D match to TRBD2 (6 bases). Germline lookup yields CDR1 MGHDK and CDR2 SYGVNS. Trimming left V 4 bases short and J 7 bases short, with 19 bases between. This CDR3 has 16 amino acids. CDR3 residues: CASSAGTATTNGELFF. CDR3 in DNA: TGTGCCAGCAGTGCGGGGACTGCCACAACGAACGGGGAGCTGTTTTTT.

The chain uses TRBV5-4 and TRBJ1-2; 9 bases match TRBD1. The CDR3 is 16 residues long. Germline CDR1 is SGHNT and CDR2 is YYREEE (reference sequence). The trim removed 4 bases at V and 2 bases at J, leaving 9 bases unmatched. CDR3 nucleotides: TGTGCCAGCAGCCCTCCGGGACAGGGAACGAACTATGGCTACACCTTC. This gives the protein CASSPPGQGTNYGYTF.

The J gene is TRBJ2-1, the V gene TRBV19; D is perhaps TRBD2 (6 bases). This CDR3 has 15 amino acids. The V end lost 5 bases, the J end lost 0 bases, and 11 bases lay between the germline ends. CDR1 is LNHDA, CDR2 SQIVND, per germline (reference sequence). CDR3 nucleotides: TGTGCCAGTAGTCTCGACGGGAGCTCCTACAATGAGCAGTTCTTC. Its translation: CASSLDGSSYNEQFF. Full variable domain (outside the CDR3, taken from reference TRBV19 and TRBJ2-1): DGGITQSPKYLFRKEGQNVTLSCEQNLNHDAMYWYRQDPGQGLRLIYYSQIVNDFQKGDIAEGYSVSREKKESFPLTVTSAQKNPTAFYLCASSLDGSSYNEQFFGPGTRLTVL.

This sequence joins TRBV29-1 and TRBJ2-6, with D possibly TRBD2 on 6 matching bases. Germline lookup yields CDR1 SQVTM and CDR2 ANQGSEA. This CDR3 comprises 15 residues. Trimming removed 4 bases from V and 3 bases from J, with 13 bases in between. In nucleotides, the CDR3 is TGCAGCGTTGTTTGGTCGGGGGTTGGGGCCAACGTCCTGACTTTC. It is translated as CSVVWSGVGANVLTF.

This chain connects TRBV5-4 to TRBJ2-7, with D tentatively TRBD2 (5 bases). The length of the CDR3 is 14 residues. Per the germline V gene, CDR1 is SGHNT and CDR2 is YYREEE (reference sequence). Trimming took 5 bases from V and 2 from J, leaving 14 bases between them. This chain's CDR3 is CASSVGLIPYEQYF. For the CDR3, the DNA is TGTGCCAGCAGTGTCGGACTGATCCCCTACGAGCAGTACTTC.

The chain has TRBV2 and TRBJ1-5, with D possibly TRBD1 on 5 matching bases. Per germline, CDR1 SNHLY and CDR2 FYNNEI. V lost 5 bases, J lost 9 bases, and 20 bases lay in between. CDR3 size: 15 residues. The CDR3 region has the DNA TGTGCCAGCAGTCACCGATGGGCAGGGATTCTGCCCCAGCATTTT. The encoded protein is CASSHRWAGILPQHF.

The chain uses TRBV6-1 and TRBJ2-7, with 7 bases aligning to TRBD1. There are 14 residues in the CDR3. CDR1 and CDR2 from the germline V gene are MNHNS and SASEGT. Germline trimming cut 1 base from V and 2 bases from J; bases unmatched to any gene: 2. Written as DNA, the CDR3 is TGTGCCAGCAGTGAAGGGGACAGCCCCTACGAGCAGTACTTC. Translation gives CASSEGDSPYEQYF.

CDR3 protein: CASSLRGDGGRNIQYF. The CDR3 DNA reads as TGTGCCAGCAGCTTAAGGGGCGACGGGGGGCGAAACATTCAGTACTTC. This chain joins TRBV7-9 and TRBJ2-4; the D gene is possibly TRBD2 (7 bases). Germline-derived CDR1 and CDR2 are SEHNR and FQNEAQ (reference sequence). V lost 2 bases and J lost 6, with 17 bases in between. This CDR3 has 16 amino acids.

This chain joins TRBV19 and TRBJ1-2, with 8 bases identical to TRBD1. The CDR3 contains 15 residues. V was pared by 6 bases and J by 4 bases, with 10 bases of the junction left unmatched. The V gene's germline CDR1 is LNHDA and CDR2 SQIVND (reference sequence). The CDR3 DNA follows: TGTGCCAGTAGCCTACTCAGGGACAGGTCCTATGGCTACACCTTC. Encoded protein: CASSLLRDRSYGYTF.

This clone was seen more than once but under ten times. The chain uses TRBV7-3 and TRBJ2-7, with 7 bases lining up with TRBD1. The CDR3 totals 14 residues. Trimming cost V 1 base and J 3 bases; bases outside gene matches: 3. In germline, CDR1 is SGHTA, CDR2 FQGTGA. CDR3 region: CASSLSAGGYEQYF. The CDR3 coding sequence is TGTGCCAGCAGCTTAAGTGCAGGGGGCTACGAGCAGTACTTC.

The CDR3 DNA reads TGTGCCAGCAGCTTAGGGGGAGCGCCGCCTTTTGAGCAGTTCTTC. This sequence encodes CASSLGGAPPFEQFF. The genes are TRBV7-9 and TRBJ2-1; possible D gene TRBD2, 5 bases. The germline V and J ends were trimmed by 1 base and 9 bases, with 16 bases remaining between them. This CDR3 region has 15 residues. Germline values: CDR1 SEHNR, CDR2 FQNEAQ (reference sequence).

This sequence joins TRBV6-4 and TRBJ1-5; D perhaps matches TRBD1 (5 bases). This CDR3 contains 14 residues. Germline V gives CDR1 MRHNA, CDR2 SNTAGT. Trimming cost V 5 bases and J 3 bases, with 11 bases left between them. This chain's CDR3 is CASSLDSHNQPQHF. CDR3 sequence (DNA): TGTGCCAGCAGTTTAGACAGCCACAATCAGCCCCAGCATTTT.

V and J are TRBV18 and TRBJ2-2; tentative D call: TRBD1 (5 bases). Germline-derived CDR1 and CDR2 are KGHSH and LQKENI. The CDR3 length is 16 residues. The V gene lost 2 bases and the J gene lost 1 base, with 11 bases spanning the gap. This CDR3 reads CASSPVGGQNTGELFF. CDR3 DNA: TGTGCCAGCTCACCAGTCGGCGGACAGAACACCGGGGAGCTGTTTTTT.

Details on this clone: In the same sample, other DNA sequences code for this CDR3. V usage is TRBV18 and J usage is TRBJ1-5, with D maybe TRBD1 (5 bases). This CDR3 spans 13 amino acids. CDR1 and CDR2 from the germline V gene are KGHSH and LQKENI. V lost 3 bases, J lost 4 bases, and 7 bases lay in between. The CDR3 sequence: CASSPGGNQPQHF. CDR3 coding DNA: TGTGCCAGCTCACCCGGGGGAAATCAGCCCCAGCATTTT. Full variable domain (missing parts from reference TRBV18 and TRBJ1-5): NAGVMQNPRHLVRRRGQEARLRCSPMKGHSHVYWYRQLPEEGLKFMVYLQKENIIDESGMPKERFSAEFPKEGPSILRIQQVVRGDSAAYFCASSPGGNQPQHFGDGTRLSIL.

The chain links TRBV5-4 to TRBJ2-2, with D maybe TRBD1 (5 bases). This CDR3 region has 13 residues. V was pared by 4 bases and J by 7 bases, with 11 bases between. Germline assignment: CDR1 SGHNT and CDR2 YYREEE (reference sequence). The CDR3 DNA is TGTGCCAGCAGCCGTCAGGGTAACGGGGAGCTGTTTTTT. Its protein product is CASSRQGNGELFF. Together with reference TRBV5-4 and TRBJ2-2, the CDR3 gives the full variable domain: ETGVTQSPTHLIKTRGQQVTLRCSSQSGHNTVSWYQQALGQGPQFIFQYYREEENGRGNFPPRFSGLQFPNYSSELNVNALELDDSALYLCASSRQGNGELFFGEGSRLTVL.

V gene TRBV11-2 combines with J gene TRBJ1-3, with D maybe TRBD1 (5 bases). The CDR3 extends over 13 amino acids. The germline V gene has CDR1 SGHAT and CDR2 FQNNGV. The V end was cut by 5 bases, the J end by 8 bases, with 13 bases between. The CDR3 loop is CASSPAWGDTIYF. For the CDR3, the DNA is TGTGCCAGCAGCCCAGCGTGGGGGGACACCATATATTTT.

The chain carries TRBV6-6 and TRBJ2-1, with D hard to call. The V and J ends lost 6 bases and 10 bases respectively, with 16 bases between them. CDR1 and CDR2 from the germline V gene are MNHNY and SVGAGI (reference sequence). This CDR3 has 13 amino acids. CDR3 protein: CASRLDKKREQFF. CDR3 sequence (DNA): TGTGCCAGCAGACTCGACAAGAAACGAGAGCAGTTCTTC.

The rearrangement links TRBV9 to TRBJ2-7; 7 bases line up with TRBD2. Germline values: CDR1 SGDLS, CDR2 YYNGEE. The V gene end was trimmed by 3 bases and the J gene end by 5 bases; junction bases not matched to a gene: 11. The CDR3 contains 15 residues. The CDR3 sequence is CASSARTRPGDEQYF. The DNA of the CDR3 is TGTGCCAGCAGCGCCCGGACTAGACCGGGAGACGAGCAGTACTTC.